This T cell receptor (beta chain) emerged from a study of blood T cell repertoires in COVID-19 (dated by TCRdb to about 2020). In the study overall: Samples covering the acute and convalescent phases of COVID-19 were provided by collaborators in the United States, Italy and Spain. The repertoires were released in a freely available public database meant as a resource for research on the immune response to SARS-CoV-2. The dataset comprised deeply sampled blood TCRbeta repertoires from subjects exposed to, actively infected with, or recovered from COVID-19. Where HLA class I and class II types were available, the types were taken from metadata supplied by the sample provider, not from assay-based typing. The prospective study material was composed of cDNA or gDNA derived from T cells, B-cell-depleted T cells, or PBMCs. Sample metadata almost always included a de-identified subject ID, COVID-19 status, age in years and sex. The samples were drawn from the first 160 participants of the ongoing ImmuneRACE study and from over a thousand subjects provided by 6 global collaborators.

Overall study outcomes, separate from this receptor: The quantity of clinical and demographic metadata differed by source and by participant and was supplied without curation.

Points on this clone: The antigen it binds to is not known. Per-base quality was not reported, and no clone a single base away is much larger than it.

The immunoSEQ Assay, a bias-controlled multiplex PCR, was used to amplify TCRbeta CDR3 regions from genomic DNA. Turning to the authors' computational methods: Nucleated cell counts per sample were estimated from amplification of reference gene primers within the assay. To quantify the absolute abundance of each unique TCRbeta CDR3 rearrangement, sequence reads were collapsed and filtered. For each sample, productive Simpson clonality was calculated as the square root of Simpson's diversity index across productive rearrangements. The table comes from immuneACCESS by way of TCRdb, which keeps in-frame sequences with V and J called. Part of the clones is missing from these tables; in studies checked, under half for an unresolved V gene and the rest for unknown reasons. The D gene and trimming were derived from the DNA, and the V and J assignments and clone size from that table. The sample includes over 150,000 clones, with over 75% observed a single time. Jointly, the top ten make up roughly a sixth of the sample.

One collaborating source in Seattle enrolled patients while the patients were actively infected and followed the patients over time throughout the course of disease. Each collaborating institution followed its own protocols to collect whole blood in K2EDTA tubes. For TCRbeta analysis, collaborator samples were shipped as frozen whole blood, as isolated PBMCs, or as DNA extracted from either sample type. Trimming leaves V shorter by 2 bases and J shorter by 6 bases, with the junction holding 6 bases beyond the gene matches. CDR1 and CDR2 are read off the germline V gene as SGHTA and FQGTGA. The CDR3, from cysteine to phenylalanine, totals 15 residues. Only the CDR3 DNA stays, 45 bases, in frame from base 1.

The TCR comes from a man between 50 and 59 years old with COVID-19, enrolled during active disease. Material for sequencing was peripheral blood. Rearrangement joined TRBV7-3 to TRBJ2-2; the central 7 bases match TRBD2. This receptor carries the CDR3 CASSLDGRWAGELFF. The DNA is as follows: TGTGCCAGCAGCTTAGACGGGAGGTGGGCCGGGGAGCTGTTTTTT.